The present entry profiles one T cell receptor beta chain with its context. This sample is drawn from a study of blood T cell repertoires in COVID-19. Two negative PCRs, clearance, or symptom resolution had been documented for recovered Cohort 3 donors. V dropped 8 bases and J dropped 1; count of bases not matched to a gene: 2. There are 13 residues in the CDR3. Germline V CDR1 and CDR2: ENHRY, SYGVKD. Original data processing: How many nucleated cells were present was estimated from reference gene primer amplification. Repertoires were generated with immunoSEQ multiplex PCR, while TCRdb's copy carries only in-frame clones and drops some. V, J and clone size are taken as reported in that table, and D and trimming were inferred from the DNA itself. The table records around 480,000 clones, roughly nine tenths of them present only once.

The receptor was isolated from a woman aged 18-29 years who had recovered from COVID-19. The chain carries TRBV10-3 and TRBJ1-3, with 7 bases fitting TRBD1. The sequenced sample was PBMCs or T cells enriched from blood (not recorded which). The DNA of the CDR3 is TGTGCCATCGCAGGGGGGTCTGGAAACACCATATATTTT. Its translation: CAIAGGSGNTIYF.